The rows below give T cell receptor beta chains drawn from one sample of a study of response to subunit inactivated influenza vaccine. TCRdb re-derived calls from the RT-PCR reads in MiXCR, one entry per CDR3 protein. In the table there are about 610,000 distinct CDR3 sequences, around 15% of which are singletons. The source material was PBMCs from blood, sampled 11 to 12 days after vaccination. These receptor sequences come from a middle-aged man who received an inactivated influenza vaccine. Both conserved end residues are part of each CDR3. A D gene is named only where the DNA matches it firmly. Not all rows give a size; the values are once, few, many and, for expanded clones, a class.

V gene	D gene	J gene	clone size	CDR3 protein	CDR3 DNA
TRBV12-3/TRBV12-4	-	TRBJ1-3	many	CASSSTTGNTIYF	TGTGCCAGCAGTTCCACGACTGGAAACACCATATATTTT
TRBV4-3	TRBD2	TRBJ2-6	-	CASSQDASGDNGANVLTF	TGCGCCAGCAGCCAAGACGCTAGCGGGGATAATGGGGCCAACGTCCTGACTTTC
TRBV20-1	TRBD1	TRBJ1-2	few	CSASGTVPPGDGYTF	TGCAGTGCTAGCGGGACAGTACCCCCCGGGGATGGCTACACCTTC
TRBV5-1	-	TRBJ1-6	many	CASSLEGWQSPLHF	TGCGCCAGCAGCTTGGAAGGATGGCAATCACCCCTCCACTTT
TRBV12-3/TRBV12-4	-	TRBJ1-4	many	CASRTQTDEKLFF	TGTGCCAGCAGGACACAGACGGATGAAAAACTGTTTTTT
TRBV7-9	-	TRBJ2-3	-	CASSTTSFDTQYF	TGTGCCAGCAGCACCACTAGCTTTGATACGCAGTATTTT
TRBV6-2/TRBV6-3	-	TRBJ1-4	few	CASSYRGTDEKLFF	TGTGCCAGCAGTTACCGGGGGACGGATGAAAAACTGTTTTTT
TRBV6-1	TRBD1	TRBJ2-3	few	CASSRQGRDTQYF	TGTGCCAGCAGTCGACAGGGTAGAGATACGCAGTATTTT
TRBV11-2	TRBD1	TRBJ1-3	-	CASSLQRGTAGNTIYF	TGTGCCAGCAGCTTACAGCGGGGGACAGCTGGAAACACCATATATTTT
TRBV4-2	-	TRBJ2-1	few	CASSQADGTLNNEQFF	TGTGCCAGCAGCCAAGCTGATGGGACTTTAAACAATGAGCAGTTCTTC
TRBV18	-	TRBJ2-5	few	CASSPGLRQETQYF	TGTGCCAGCTCACCTGGACTACGCCAAGAGACCCAGTACTTC
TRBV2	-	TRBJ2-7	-	CASSAVQIVHEQYF	TGTGCCAGCAGCGCTGTCCAAATAGTCCACGAGCAGTACTTC
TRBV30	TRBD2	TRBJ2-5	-	CAWRWRENLRETQYF	TGTGCCTGGAGATGGCGGGAGAACTTAAGAGAGACCCAGTACTTC
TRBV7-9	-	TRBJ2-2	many	CASSLGRGDTGELFF	TGTGCCAGCAGCTTAGGAAGGGGAGACACCGGGGAGCTGTTTTTT
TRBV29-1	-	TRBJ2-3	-	CSVGGREFPADTQYF	TGCAGCGTTGGGGGGCGGGAGTTCCCCGCAGATACGCAGTATTTT
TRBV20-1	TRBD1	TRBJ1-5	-	CSAGATGGPNQPQHF	TGCAGTGCTGGTGCGACAGGGGGGCCCAATCAGCCCCAGCATTTT
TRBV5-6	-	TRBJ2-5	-	CASRSFGLRETQYF	TGTGCCAGCAGATCGTTCGGGCTTAGGGAGACCCAGTACTTC
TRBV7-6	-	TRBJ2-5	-	CASSLALVSPGETQYF	TGTGCCAGCAGCTTAGCGCTCGTCAGCCCTGGGGAGACCCAGTACTTC
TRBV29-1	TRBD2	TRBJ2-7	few	CSASPGTSGPYEQYF	TGCAGCGCCTCACCGGGGACTAGCGGGCCCTACGAGCAGTACTTC
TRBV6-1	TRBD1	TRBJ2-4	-	CASMGQGDKNIQYF	TGTGCCAGCATGGGACAGGGGGACAAAAACATTCAGTACTTC
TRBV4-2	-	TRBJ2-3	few	CASSQGLPNTQYF	TGTGCCAGCAGCCAGGGTCTCCCCAATACGCAGTATTTT
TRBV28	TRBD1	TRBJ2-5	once	CASSSSPGQGRETQYF	TGTGCCAGCAGTTCCTCCCCGGGACAGGGCCGGGAGACCCAGTACTTC
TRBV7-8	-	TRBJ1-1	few	CASSPHGGPRGTEAFF	TGTGCCAGCAGCCCACACGGCGGACCACGGGGCACTGAAGCTTTCTTT
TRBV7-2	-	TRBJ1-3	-	CASRVNSGNTIYF	TGTGCCAGCAGAGTCAACTCTGGAAACACCATATATTTT
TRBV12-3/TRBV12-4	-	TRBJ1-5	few	CASSSNTGLAGAQHF	TGTGCCAGCAGTTCCAATACAGGTCTCGCCGGGGCCCAGCATTTT
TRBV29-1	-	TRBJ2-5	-	CSVEGGDQETQYF	TGCAGCGTTGAAGGGGGGGACCAAGAGACCCAGTACTTC
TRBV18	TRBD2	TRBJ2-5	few	CASSPMTSGSLETQYF	TGTGCCAGCTCACCCATGACTAGCGGGTCTCTAGAGACCCAGTACTTC
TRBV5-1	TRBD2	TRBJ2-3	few	CASSFVAGATDTQYF	TGCGCCAGCAGCTTTGTAGCGGGGGCGACAGATACGCAGTATTTT
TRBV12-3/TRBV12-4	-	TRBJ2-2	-	CASTWRGYTGELFF	TGTGCCAGCACCTGGAGGGGCTACACCGGGGAGCTGTTTTTT
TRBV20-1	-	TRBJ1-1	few	CSARTPGRYTEAFF	TGCAGTGCCAGAACCCCGGGTCGGTACACTGAAGCTTTCTTT
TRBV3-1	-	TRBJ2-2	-	CASSQAALMNTGELFF	TGTGCCAGCAGCCAAGCCGCCTTGATGAACACCGGGGAGCTGTTTTTT
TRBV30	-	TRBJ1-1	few	CAWRERTGSFGAFF	TGTGCCTGGAGGGAGAGGACCGGGAGCTTCGGAGCTTTCTTT
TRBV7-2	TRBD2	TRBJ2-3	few	CASSQAGGRTDTQYF	TGTGCCAGCAGCCAAGCGGGCGGGAGAACAGATACGCAGTATTTT
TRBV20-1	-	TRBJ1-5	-	CSSWEVDPNQPQHF	TGCAGTAGTTGGGAGGTGGACCCCAATCAGCCCCAGCATTTT
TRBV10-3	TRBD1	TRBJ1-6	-	CAISKGPPSGGSYNSPLHF	TGTGCCATCAGTAAAGGACCTCCGTCAGGGGGCTCCTATAATTCACCCCTCCACTTT
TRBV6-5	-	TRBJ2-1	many	CASSYSSGLTYNEQFF	TGTGCCAGCAGTTACTCTTCCGGCCTAACTTACAATGAGCAGTTCTTC
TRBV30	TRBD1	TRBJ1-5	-	CAFSTGTGKLYSNQPQHF	TGTGCCTTCTCAACCGGGACAGGAAAACTCTATAGCAATCAGCCCCAGCATTTT
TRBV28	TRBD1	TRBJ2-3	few	CASSSPGTGENTDTQYF	TGTGCCAGCAGTTCCCCCGGGACAGGGGAGAACACAGATACGCAGTATTTT
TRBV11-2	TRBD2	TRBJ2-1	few	CASSHSFLAGAYNEQFF	TGTGCCAGCAGCCATTCTTTCTTAGCGGGAGCTTACAATGAGCAGTTCTTC
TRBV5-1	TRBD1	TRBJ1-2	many	CASSLDRAGYTF	TGCGCCAGCAGCCTGGACAGGGCTGGCTACACCTTC
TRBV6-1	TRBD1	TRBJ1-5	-	CASRVDRGVNQPQHF	TGTGCCAGCAGGGTGGACAGGGGGGTGAATCAGCCCCAGCATTTT
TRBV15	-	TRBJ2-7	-	CATSREATIYEQYF	TGTGCCACCAGCAGAGAGGCGACCATCTACGAGCAGTACTTC
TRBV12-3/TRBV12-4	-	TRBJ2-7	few	CASSLALGPVYEQYF	TGTGCCAGCAGTTTAGCGTTGGGGCCTGTCTACGAGCAGTACTTC
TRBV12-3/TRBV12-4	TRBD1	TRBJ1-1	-	CASSARTGGGTEAFF	TGTGCCAGCAGTGCCCGGACAGGGGGCGGGACTGAAGCTTTCTTT
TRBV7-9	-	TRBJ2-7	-	CASSAGPIYEQYF	TGTGCCAGCAGCGCAGGACCTATCTACGAGCAGTACTTC
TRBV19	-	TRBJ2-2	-	CASSMGRVNTGELFF	TGTGCCAGTAGTATGGGTAGGGTGAACACCGGGGAGCTGTTTTTT
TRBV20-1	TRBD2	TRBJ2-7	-	CSARDWTSGRPKSSYEQYF	TGCAGTGCTAGAGACTGGACTAGCGGGAGGCCTAAATCCTCCTACGAGCAGTACTTC
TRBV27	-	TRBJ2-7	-	CATRQGLVEQYF	TGTGCCACCAGACAGGGACTCGTCGAGCAGTACTTC
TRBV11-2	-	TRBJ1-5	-	CASSFPGRNQPQHF	TGTGCCAGCAGCTTTCCAGGGCGCAATCAGCCCCAGCATTTT
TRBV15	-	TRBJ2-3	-	CATSRTPTSLGDTQYF	TGTGCCACCAGCAGAACCCCCACGAGCTTGGGTGATACGCAGTATTTT
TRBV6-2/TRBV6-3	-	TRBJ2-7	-	CASSTLQGSYEQYF	TGTGCCAGCAGTACCCTACAGGGATCCTACGAGCAGTACTTC
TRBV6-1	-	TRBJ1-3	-	CASSEVGRGRGNTIYF	TGTGCCAGCAGTGAAGTCGGAAGGGGTAGAGGAAACACCATATATTTT
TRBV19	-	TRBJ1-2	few	CASSKDGSYGYTF	TGTGCCAGTAGTAAGGACGGGAGCTATGGCTACACCTTC
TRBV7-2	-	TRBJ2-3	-	CASGAASHTDTQYF	TGTGCCAGCGGGGCAGCGAGCCACACAGATACGCAGTATTTT
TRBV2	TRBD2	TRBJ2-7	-	CASRRLAGETFAYEQYF	TGTGCCAGCAGGAGACTAGCGGGAGAAACCTTCGCCTACGAGCAGTACTTC